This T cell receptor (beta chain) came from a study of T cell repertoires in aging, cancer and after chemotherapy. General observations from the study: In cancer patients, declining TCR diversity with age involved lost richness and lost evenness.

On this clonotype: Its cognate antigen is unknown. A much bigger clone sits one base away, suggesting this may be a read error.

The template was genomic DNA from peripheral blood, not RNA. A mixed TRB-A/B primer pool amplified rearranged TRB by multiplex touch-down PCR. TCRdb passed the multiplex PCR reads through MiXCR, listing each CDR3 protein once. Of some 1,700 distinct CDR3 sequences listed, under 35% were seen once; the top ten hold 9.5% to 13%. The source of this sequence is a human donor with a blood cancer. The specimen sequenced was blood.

CDR3 sequence: CTSSLRGTEAFF. The CDR3 region has the DNA TGTACCAGCAGCTTACGGGGTACTGAAGCTTTCTTT. This chain links TRBV5-6 with TRBJ1-1; D remains unclear. This CDR3 spans 12 amino acids. The germline gives CDR1 SGHDT, CDR2 YYEEEE.